This T cell receptor beta chain was recorded in a study of CD8 T cells in ankylosing spondylitis. CDR3 length equals 14 residues. Germline lookup yields CDR1 SGHRS and CDR2 YFSETQ. V lost 8 bases and J lost 7; bases outside the gene matches: 8. This clonotype was recorded at least ten times. As yet, its antigen is unknown. Study-wide points: Researchers report that disease-linked clones proved CD8+ and relatively rare in peripheral blood.

Quantitative molecular-barcoded 5'-RACE generated the TCR beta libraries. TCRdb reanalysed the 5' RACE reads using MiXCR and keeps one entry per CDR3 protein. Of some 120,000 distinct CDR3 sequences listed, over 6.5% are singletons. This chain links TRBV5-1 with TRBJ2-1, with TRBD1 matching over 11 bases. The sequenced sample consisted of blood, either unsorted or a sorted T cell fraction (not recorded which). The TCR sequence derives from a male donor with ankylosing spondylitis or in good health (not recorded which). CDR3 amino acids: CASSGTGGNNEQFF. The CDR3 DNA is TGCGCCAGTTCAGGGACAGGGGGAAATAATGAGCAGTTCTTC. Using reference TRBV5-1 and TRBJ2-1 for the parts outside the CDR3, the full variable domain is KAGVTQTPRYLIKTRGQQVTLSCSPISGHRSVSWYQQTPGQGLQFLFEYFSETQRNKGNFPGRFSGRQFSNSRSEMNVSTLELGDSALYLCASSGTGGNNEQFFGPGTRLTVL.